A single sample is the source of the 26 T cell receptor beta chains below, sequenced in a study of RUNX1 and TCR beta rearrangement in T-cell leukemia. TCR beta DJ and VDJ rearrangements were read by next generation amplicon sequencing. Using its own MiXCR run on the PCR reads, TCRdb lists one record per CDR3 protein. The sample consists of over 150 distinct CDR3 sequences, 35% to 40% of them appearing once. Sequences were obtained from blood. The receptors originated from a female donor with T-cell acute lymphoblastic leukemia.

The V call is TRBV6-1, the J call TRBJ1-2; the D gene is possibly TRBD1 (5 bases). CDR1 is MNHNS, CDR2 SASEGT, per germline. V gave up 3 bases and J gave up 2 bases, with 16 bases separating them. This CDR3 comprises 16 residues. The CDR3 DNA is TGTGCCAGCAGTGATCTGCTTCTCGGGGGGAACTATGGCTACACCTTC. Protein: CASSDLLLGGNYGYTF.

With respect to this clonotype: Germline is not matched at one junction end, which may reflect a read error. This CDR3 is CASSIGLTGGLFF. The CDR3 DNA follows: TGTGCCAGTAGCATAGGACTTACCGGGGGGCTGTTTTTT. The genes are TRBV19 and TRBJ2-2; tentatively, D is TRBD2 (6 bases). This CDR3 spans 13 amino acids. Germline CDR1 and CDR2: LNHDA and SQIVND (reference sequence). The full variable domain, rest sourced from reference TRBV19 and TRBJ2-2, is DGGITQSPKYLFRKEGQNVTLSCEQNLNHDAMYWYRQDPGQGLRLIYYSQIVNDFQKGDIAEGYSVSREKKESFPLTVTSAQKNPTAFYLCASSIGLTGGLFFGEGSRLTVL.

CDR3 amino acids: CASTGGASDPEAFF. In DNA, the CDR3 is TGTGCCAGCACTGGGGGGGCGTCGGACCCTGAAGCTTTCTTT. This chain uses TRBV7-2 with TRBJ1-1, with a possible D match to TRBD1 (6 bases). The CDR3 length is 14 residues. V was shortened by 7 bases and J by 6 bases, with 18 bases between the two germline ends. Per germline, CDR1 SGHTA and CDR2 FQGNSA.

This clonotype is large within its sample. This chain links TRBV6-4 with TRBJ2-2; perhaps TRBD1 as D (5 bases). Germline V lookup: CDR1 MRHNA, CDR2 SNTAGT. The CDR3 totals 13 residues. V was pared by 2 bases and J by 4 bases, with 5 bases between. CDR3 residues: CASSDRGTGELFF. The CDR3 DNA sequence: TGTGCCAGCAGTGACAGGGGCACCGGGGAGCTGTTTTTT.

Comment on this clonotype: This may be a read error, as it is one base from a much larger clone. The chain has TRBV7-2 and TRBJ1-1; weak D call: TRBD1 (6 bases). Germline CDR1 reads SGHTA; CDR2 reads FQGNSA. Trimming took 7 bases from V and 3 from J, leaving 15 bases between them. The CDR3 length is 14 residues. CDR3 sequence reads: CASTGGPSDTEAFF. CDR3 nucleotide sequence: TGTGCCAGCACTGGGGGGCCTTCGGACACTGAAGCTTTCTTT. Full variable domain (remainder filled in from reference TRBV7-2 and TRBJ1-1): GAGVSQSPSNKVTEKGKDVELRCDPISGHTALYWYRQSLGQGLEFLIYFQGNSAPDKSGLPSDRFSAERTGGSVSTLTIQRTQQEDSAVYLCASTGGPSDTEAFFGQGTRLTVV.

Note on this clonotype: A much larger clonotype is one base distant, so this may be a read error. This chain connects TRBV5-4 to TRBJ2-1, with TRBD1 as a possible D gene (5 bases). This CDR3 has 18 residues. Germline loops: CDR1 SGHNT, CDR2 YYREEE (reference sequence). CDR3 DNA: TGTGTCGGCAGCTTGGGTCAGACAGCCCTTACCCGGGTCAATGAGCAGTTCTTC. This translates into CVGSLGQTALTRVNEQFF.

By sample fraction, this clonotype is large. This chain links TRBV4-1 with TRBJ2-7, with D perhaps TRBD2 (5 bases). Trimming removed 0 bases at V and 3 bases at J, with 12 bases between. This CDR3 region has 15 residues. CDR1 MGHRA and CDR2 YSYEKL come from the germline V gene. The CDR3 nucleotides read TGCGCCAGCAGCCAAGATCGGGGTAGCCTCTACGAGCAGTACTTC. Translation: CASSQDRGSLYEQYF.

To note about this clonotype: Its ends do not fully match the called genes, so a read error is possible. The CDR3 DNA reads as TGTGCCAGCACTGCGGGGGCTTCGGACACTGAAGCTTACTTT. Its protein product is CASTAGASDTEAYF. The chain joins TRBV7-2 to TRBJ1-1; D is perhaps TRBD1 (6 bases). This CDR3 has 14 amino acids. Germline V gives CDR1 SGHTA, CDR2 FQGNSA.

This clonotype is classed as hyperexpanded. The chain uses TRBV5-6 and TRBJ2-1, with D possibly being TRBD1 (5 bases). V dropped 2 bases and J dropped 2 bases, with 8 bases sitting between them. The CDR3 extends over 14 amino acids. Germline loops: CDR1 SGHDT, CDR2 YYEEEE. The CDR3 DNA sequence: TGTGCCAGCAGCTTCACAGGAGCCTACAATGAGCAGTTCTTC. Protein sequence: CASSFTGAYNEQFF.

The chain combines TRBV11-3 with TRBJ2-7; D may be TRBD1 or TRBD2 (5 bases each). V was pared by 7 bases and J by 2 bases, with 15 bases between. Looked up from germline, CDR1 is SGHNT and CDR2 is YENEEA. The CDR3 totals 14 residues. CDR3 DNA sequence: TGTGCCAGCACCTCCCGGGACGGGACCTACGAGCAGTACTTC. Encoded protein: CASTSRDGTYEQYF.

The chain joins TRBV5-6 to TRBJ1-1; D is undetermined. Trimming took 2 bases from V and 1 from J, leaving 12 bases between them. The CDR3 totals 15 residues. Per germline, CDR1 SGHDT and CDR2 YYEEEE. The CDR3 coding sequence is TGTGCCAGCAGCTTTTTTCGATGGGGGAACACTGAAGCTTTCTTT. Amino acid sequence: CASSFFRWGNTEAFF.

By share of the sample, this clonotype is large. In DNA form, the CDR3 reads TGTGCCAGCAGCTTGGCGGGAGGCTCCTACGAGCAGTACTTC. Its translation is CASSLAGGSYEQYF. The rearrangement links TRBV11-2 to TRBJ2-7; 8 bases are a match to TRBD2. Looked up from germline, CDR1 is SGHAT and CDR2 is FQNNGV. The CDR3 sequence is 14 residues long. With 3 bases clipped from V and 0 bases from J, the junction kept 1 base outside the gene matches.

This clonotype is large in the sample. CDR3 sequence reads: CASSLAGGKSPLHF. DNA of the CDR3: TGCGCCAGCAGCTTGGCAGGGGGCAAATCACCCCTCCACTTT. This chain connects TRBV5-1 to TRBJ1-6; 8 bases are a match to TRBD1. Germline lookup yields CDR1 SGHRS and CDR2 YFSETQ. Germline trimming cut 0 bases from V and 10 bases from J; bases unmatched to any gene: 3. This CDR3 is 14 amino acids long.

The chain couples TRBV18 to TRBJ1-6, with TRBD1 matching 8 bases. V lost 1 base and J lost 17; bases outside the gene matches: 7. The V gene's germline CDR1 is KGHSH and CDR2 LQKENI. The CDR3 is 13 amino acids. CDR3: CASSPRTGRTVHF. DNA of the CDR3: TGTGCCAGCTCACCACGGACAGGGAGAACCGTCCACTTT.

By proportion, this clonotype is medium-sized (0.01 to 0.1%). This chain links TRBV7-2 with TRBJ1-5; a weak D match, TRBD1 (6 bases). The germline V and J ends were trimmed by 2 bases and 3 bases, with 8 bases remaining between them. CDR1 is SGHTA and CDR2 is FQGNSA in the germline V gene. The CDR3 extends over 14 amino acids. The CDR3 DNA reads as TGTGCCAGCAGCTTATCAGGGGCCAATCAGCCCCAGCATTTT. Translating it yields CASSLSGANQPQHF.

Details on this clonotype: Sequence at one end of the junction differs from germline and may be a read error. The V and J genes are TRBV20-1 and TRBJ1-1; no firm D call. The germline CDR1 and CDR2 sequences are DFQATT and SNEGSKA (reference sequence). The CDR3 runs 14 residues. Written as DNA, the CDR3 is TGCAGTGCTCCTCTGCCAGACCGGAACACTGAAGCTTTTTTT. Its protein product is CSAPLPDRNTEAFF.

This clonotype appeared once. This chain joins TRBV20-1 and TRBJ1-5; D is possibly TRBD1 (5 bases). Germline loops: CDR1 DFQATT, CDR2 SNEGSKA (reference sequence). The V gene lost 0 bases and the J gene lost 3 bases, with 15 bases spanning the gap. The CDR3 spans 16 residues. CDR3 protein: CSAREEGWGSNQPQHF. The CDR3 DNA reads TGCAGTGCTAGAGAAGAGGGGTGGGGCTCCAATCAGCCCCAGCATTTT.

Here the CDR3 DNA reads TGTGCCTGGAGTGTACTAAGGGAGCAACTGTTTTTT. Encoded protein: CAWSVLREQLFF. The chain couples TRBV30 to TRBJ1-4, with no clear D. V gave up 0 bases and J gave up 12 bases, with 11 bases separating them. Germline assignment: CDR1 GTSNPN and CDR2 SVGIG (reference sequence). CDR3 length equals 12 residues.

This chain joins TRBV5-6 and TRBJ1-1; D gene ambiguous. Germline V gene data show CDR1 as SGHDT and CDR2 as YYEEEE. V was cut by 2 bases and J by 1 base, with 9 bases left in between. The CDR3 covers 14 residues. The CDR3 DNA reads as TGTGCCAGCAGCTTATCGTCGGAGAACACTGAAGCTTTCTTT. It translates to CASSLSSENTEAFF.

V and J are TRBV11-2 and TRBJ1-1, with no clear D. Deletions cut 5 bases from V and 10 bases from J, with 14 bases between. CDR3 size: 12 residues. Germline lookup yields CDR1 SGHAT and CDR2 FQNNGV. The CDR3 DNA follows: TGTGCCAGCAGCCCAGAGAGAGTCGTAGCTTTCTTT. Translated: CASSPERVVAFF.

This clonotype is deemed medium-sized. The rearrangement uses TRBV6-1 and TRBJ1-3; 7 bases line up with TRBD1. The germline CDR1 and CDR2 sequences are MNHNS and SASEGT. Trimming cost V 5 bases and J 3 bases; bases outside gene matches: 7. This CDR3 comprises 15 residues. The CDR3 bases are TGTGCCAGCAGTCTAGCGACAGGGAATGGAAACACCATATATTTT. Amino acids: CASSLATGNGNTIYF.

This clonotype was seen just once. A read error may produce the germline difference seen at one junction end. As DNA, the CDR3 is TGTGCCACCCATGAGCTGTGGGATGGCCACACCTTC. Translation: CATHELWDGHTF. This rearrangement joins TRBV10-3 to TRBJ1-2; D is unresolved. Germline-derived CDR1 and CDR2 are ENHRY and SYGVKD. CDR3 length equals 12 residues.

By frequency in the sample, this clonotype is hyperexpanded (1% or more). The V call is TRBV10-1, the J call TRBJ1-1; D remains ambiguous. The CDR3 is made up of 13 amino acids. The V end lost 6 bases, the J end lost 0 bases, and 8 bases lay between the germline ends. CDR1 is WNHNN and CDR2 is SYGVQD in the germline V gene (reference sequence). The CDR3, as DNA: TGCGCCAGCAGAGAGGGTATGAACACTGAAGCTTTCTTT. Translating it yields CASREGMNTEAFF.

The V and J genes are TRBV2 and TRBJ2-1, with 8 nucleotides matching TRBD2. From germline, CDR1 is SNHLY and CDR2 FYNNEI. CDR3 length: 15 amino acids. The junction had 8 bases not matched to a gene; V was cut back by 3 bases and J by 7 bases. As DNA, the CDR3 is TGTGCCAGCAGTGAGCAAGCGGGAGCAGTGAATGAGCAGTTCTTC. Translated, it gives CASSEQAGAVNEQFF.

This chain connects TRBV20-1 to TRBJ1-1; 7 bases match TRBD1. Germline V lookup: CDR1 DFQATT, CDR2 SNEGSKA (reference sequence). The ends lost 7 bases at V and 5 bases at J; junction bases unmatched: 10. This CDR3 comprises 13 residues. In DNA form, the CDR3 reads TGCAGTGTTGGGACCGGGACAGTGACTGAAGCTTTCTTT. Translated: CSVGTGTVTEAFF.

The chain employs TRBV19 and TRBJ2-2, with D possibly being TRBD2 (5 bases). V was pared by 6 bases and J by 8 bases, with 13 bases between. CDR1 and CDR2 from the germline V gene are LNHDA and SQIVND (reference sequence). This CDR3 region has 13 residues. CDR3 residues: CASRGIGRGELFF. In nucleotides, the CDR3 is TGTGCCAGTAGAGGAATTGGGAGAGGGGAGCTGTTTTTT.